Listed here are 4 T cell receptor beta chains from one sample, sequenced in a study of blood T cell repertoires in COVID-19. The assay was immunoSEQ multiplex PCR, and TCRdb's table has in-frame clones only and misses some. Of a few hundred thousand clones detected, just over 85% appear once; the ten largest clones hold approximately 4.8%. What was sequenced was peripheral blood. The receptors were sampled from a man in his fifties or sixties with acute or convalescent COVID-19.

The J gene is TRBJ2-2, the V gene TRBV7-9; D remains ambiguous. Per the germline V gene, CDR1 is SEHNR and CDR2 is FQNEAQ (reference sequence). The length of the CDR3 is 13 residues. V was trimmed by 5 bases and J by 8 bases, leaving 12 bases between them. CDR3 sequence: CASSPYSPGELFF. CDR3 DNA: TGTGCCAGCAGCCCCTATAGCCCGGGGGAGCTGTTTTTT.

This chain joins TRBV6-5 and TRBJ1-1, with D hard to call. The CDR3 loop spans 13 amino acids. Germline CDR1 reads MNHEY; CDR2 reads SVGAGI. V gave up 7 bases and J gave up 1 base, with 10 bases separating them. CDR3 in amino acids: CASTPRRNTEAFF. The CDR3 coding sequence is TGTGCCAGCACCCCGAGAAGGAACACTGAAGCTTTCTTT.

The rearrangement links TRBV29-1 to TRBJ1-5, with a weak D call TRBD1 (5 bases). Looked up from germline, CDR1 is SQVTM and CDR2 is ANQGSEA. The germline V and J ends were trimmed by 4 bases and 5 bases, with 9 bases remaining between them. The CDR3 is 12 amino acids. The CDR3, as DNA: TGCAGCGTTGGACAGCCAGATCAGCCCCAGCATTTT. This codes for CSVGQPDQPQHF.

The J gene is TRBJ2-7, the V gene TRBV6-4, with a weak D call TRBD2 (6 bases). The CDR3 runs to 12 residues. Trimming removed 2 bases from V and 11 bases from J, with 13 bases in between. The germline gives CDR1 MRHNA, CDR2 SNTAGT. CDR3 residues: CASSDRTGAKYF. The CDR3 DNA sequence: TGTGCCAGCAGTGACAGAACGGGAGCTAAGTACTTC.